Presented here are 2 T cell receptor beta chains from one specimen sequenced in a study of OX40 agonist ivuxolimab in advanced cancers. Generated by immunoSEQ multiplex PCR, the TCRdb table keeps only in-frame clones and is missing some. The sample records about 83,000 clones, 70% to 85% being singletons. This material consisted of CD4+ or CD8+ T cells sorted from blood, taken in a trial of the OX40 agonist ivuxolimab. These receptor sequences come from an adult with an advanced solid tumor such as melanoma, head and neck, liver or kidney cancer.

CDR3 loop: CASRLQANTEAFF. The CDR3 DNA is TGTGCCAGCAGGTTACAGGCGAACACTGAAGCTTTCTTT. The rearrangement links TRBV7-9 to TRBJ1-1, with D perhaps matching TRBD1 (5 bases). The V gene lost 6 bases and the J gene lost 1 base, with 9 bases spanning the gap. Looked up from germline, CDR1 is SEHNR and CDR2 is FQNEAQ (reference sequence). There are 13 residues in the CDR3.

The rearrangement uses TRBV2 and TRBJ2-1, with 7 bases aligning to TRBD2. The CDR3 has 14 residues. The germline gives CDR1 SNHLY, CDR2 FYNNEI. V shed 4 bases, J shed 2 bases, and the junction held 2 bases outside the gene matches. In nucleotides, the CDR3 is TGTGCCAGCAGTGCGCGGGAGACCTACAATGAGCAGTTCTTC. Amino acids: CASSARETYNEQFF.